This T cell receptor (beta chain) was captured in a study of long-term antiretroviral therapy in people with HIV. For each donor, at least one pre-ART and at least two post-ART PBMC samples were available. Prior to DNA extraction, the samples held roughly 0.9-10 million cryopreserved PBMC. Samples were assayed with immunoSEQ v3.0 at survey level. Repertoires were generated with immunoSEQ multiplex PCR, while TCRdb's copy carries only in-frame clones and drops some. The sample carries 15,000 to 20,000 clones, around 74% recorded once. This clone is large (0.1 to 1%) within its sample. Its antigen is unknown. Study results and caveats: Versus controls, repertoires in people with HIV had narrower CDR3 length ranges. Before ART, certain clones expanded, and these dominated the repertoire at all time points.

Material: unsorted PBMCs, obtained 2.1 to 2.2 years before starting antiretroviral therapy. This sequence was found in a young man with HIV.

The CDR3 region has the DNA TGCGCCAGCAGTGAGTCGGTCGGCGGGAGTTTATACGAGCAGTACTTC. Translating gives CASSESVGGSLYEQYF. The chain employs TRBV10-2 and TRBJ2-7, with 7 bases that match TRBD2. CDR3 length: 16 amino acids. Per germline, CDR1 WSHSY and CDR2 SAAADI. The J segment lost 4 bases and the V segment lost 0 bases, leaving 9 bases of the junction unmatched.